This record looks at one T cell receptor beta chain sequence and its context. What antigen it recognizes has not been identified. Per-base qualities were not stored, and no clone one base away is much larger. These data come from a study of blood T cell dynamics during melanoma immunotherapy (dated by TCRdb to the early 2020s). About the study as a whole: The patients had metastatic melanoma and were given first-line pembrolizumab or nivolumab plus ipilimumab as standard of care in the United Kingdom. To identify early correlates of response, the study profiled peripheral T cell receptor repertoires in patients with metastatic melanoma before and after one cycle of checkpoint inhibitor therapy. Consecutive patients formed a training cohort, and a further independent group of patients from the same centre was pooled into an external validation set. The study at large found these results: Whether the T cell clones driving repertoire changes were melanoma-specific or reflected general immune activation could not be determined in the study. The relatively small sample size was acknowledged as potentially limiting generalization of the results. Patients who later achieved disease control showed a bifurcated PBMC repertoire reorganization at W3, with increased clonality or increased diversity, unlike progressors.

The germline V gene gives CDR1 as SNHLY and CDR2 as FYNNEI. The V and J ends are trimmed by 7 bases and 0 bases, leaving 10 bases between them. The CDR3 covers 14 residues, taking in both the cysteine and the phenylalanine. The only DNA kept is the CDR3, 42 bases in frame from the first base. The label giving this sample's time point can be read as: pre-treatment baseline. Blood samples were collected before treatment (T0) and at week 3 (W3), after the first cycle of checkpoint blockade. Except for a couple of patients with rapid clinical progression, response was assessed 12 weeks after the first infusion by RECIST 1.1; disease control meant complete response, partial response or stable disease. Patients were not eligible if they had prior systemic cancer treatment, concomitant immunosuppressant therapy or synchronous other active malignancies. Bulk PBMC and plasma cell-free DNA were both sequenced for TCR beta so that circulating cells and T cell turnover could be tracked. PBMC were isolated from blood with Lymphoprep and SepMate tubes, followed by red cell lysis. DNA from PBMC and sorted T cell subsets was extracted with QIAamp DNA Blood Mini kits.

Every bulk PBMC sample was loaded with the same fixed amount of roughly 330 ng of DNA. TCR beta CDR3 sequences were amplified from genomic DNA using the immunoSEQ TCRb Assay kit according to manufacturer instructions. The KAPA Library Quantification Kit for Illumina platforms was used to quantify pooled libraries by qPCR. Pooled libraries were clustered at roughly 0.55-1.2 pM and sequenced on an Illumina NextSeq 500. The paper's data handling went like this. TCR data were analyzed using immunoSEQ ANALYZER and the R LymphoSeq package. A rearrangement efficiency score was calculated as productive divided by the sum of productive and non-productive CDR3 sequences. Within each patient, timepoints were compared pairwise for clonality, measured with the Gini coefficient, and for diversity, measured with the Renyi index at alpha=1. Clonal relatedness used an edit distance of 3, and repertoire similarity used the Bhattacharyya coefficient, both computed in LymphoSeq. Linear discriminant analysis on week-3 changes in clonality and diversity was built with the R MASS and caret packages to classify response. TCRdb re-hosts the immuneACCESS table, in-frame sequences only. Its copies lack some clones; in the studies checked, an unresolved V gene accounts for under half of them, and the cause for the rest is not known. Clone size and V and J calls were adopted from that table, with D and trimming inferred from the DNA. The sample table shows about 14,000 clones, and 85% to 90% are seen once. Of the sample, about 6.6% falls within the top ten clones.

The TCR comes from a human donor with melanoma. Sequences were derived from blood, sampled from a patient treated with checkpoint blockade. This chain joins TRBV2 to TRBJ2-1; matching of 5 bases hints at TRBD1 as the D gene. CDR3 protein: CASTRGSSYNEQFF. The nucleotide sequence is TGTGCCAGCACAAGGGGCAGCTCCTACAATGAGCAGTTCTTC.